The clone carrying this T cell receptor (beta chain) is a singleton in its sample. What it recognizes is unknown. The source of the sample is a study of Ad26.COV2.S vaccination and SARS-CoV-2 variants. Study-wide results and caveats: It was reported that spike-specific CD8+ and CD4+ T cell responses were substantially broad after vaccination.

The protocol was immunoSEQ multiplex PCR, while the TCRdb copy is restricted to in-frame clones and leaves out a portion. Of 200,000 to 250,000 clones listed, roughly 90% were seen once; the top ten hold around 10%. The treatment is: 15 to 20 received Ad26.COV2.S at low or high dose, single or two shots; about five received placebo; per-sample allocation not given. Day 63 after the first vaccine or placebo injection was the time point for sampling. The sequence was obtained from a person aged 18-60 years who received the Ad26.COV2.S COVID-19 vaccine or a placebo. This specimen was peripheral blood, taken in a trial of Ad26.COV2.S vaccine versus placebo.

This chain's CDR3 is CASSHSSLGTNTDTQYF. The CDR3 DNA follows: TGTGCCAGCAGCCACAGCTCTCTCGGGACTAACACAGATACGCAGTATTTT. The V call is TRBV13, the J call TRBJ2-3; TRBD2 matches at 7 bases. This CDR3 spans 17 amino acids. Germline CDR1 and CDR2: PRHDT and FYEKMQ (reference sequence). V lost 5 bases to trimming and J lost 2 bases; unmatched junction nucleotides: 13.